This T cell receptor beta chain came from a study of sequential checkpoint blockade in melanoma. Data came from immunoSEQ multiplex PCR; TCRdb stores just in-frame clones and leaves some out. This repertoire shows almost 3,000 clones, more than 30% found once; its top ten account for over 9.5%. This sample's treatment: randomized to nivolumab then ipilimumab (arm A) or the reverse (arm B). V gave up 4 bases and J gave up 4 bases, with 12 bases separating them. Germline V gene data show CDR1 as SGHDN and CDR2 as FVKESK. This CDR3 comprises 14 residues. Specimen: tumor tissue (inferred from file names), collected from a patient given nivolumab and ipilimumab in sequence. The TCR was taken from a human donor with melanoma. This sequence joins TRBV14 and TRBJ2-3; possibly TRBD2 for D (7 bases). CDR3 DNA sequence: TGTGCCAGCAGCCCCCCGGGGGGCGCAGATACGCAGTATTTT. It yields the protein CASSPPGGADTQYF.